This paragraph reports one T cell receptor delta chain. Its antigen is unknown. The data are from a study of Vδ1+ human thymocytes. Study results and limitations: Highly polyclonal TRG and TRD repertoires with Gaussian CDR3 length distributions appeared in thymus.

Extracted RNA was reverse transcribed into cDNA. Pooled V-gene forward primers with one constant-region reverse primer generated the CDR3 amplicons by multiplex PCR. TCRdb re-called the multiplex PCR reads with CATT. The profile shows tens of thousands of delta-chain clones, more than 15% of them singletons. The CDR3 consists of 21 residues. The junction had 20 bases not matched to a gene; V was cut back by 3 bases and J by 0 bases. Germline V lookup: CDR1 TSWWSYY, CDR2 QGS. The V and J genes are TRDV1 and TRDJ1; 9 positions match TRDD3. This TCR was recovered from a boy under two years old who had congenital heart surgery. The material sequenced was Vdelta1+ gamma-delta thymocytes from the thymus. This sample's subset: FACS-sorted CD3+ TCRalphabeta- TCRVdelta1+ TCRVdelta2- thymocytes. The CDR3 bases are TGTGCTCTTGGGGATCCCGTTCCAAACTGGGGGACAGCCCAGTACACCGATAAACTCATCTTT. It is translated as CALGDPVPNWGTAQYTDKLIF.